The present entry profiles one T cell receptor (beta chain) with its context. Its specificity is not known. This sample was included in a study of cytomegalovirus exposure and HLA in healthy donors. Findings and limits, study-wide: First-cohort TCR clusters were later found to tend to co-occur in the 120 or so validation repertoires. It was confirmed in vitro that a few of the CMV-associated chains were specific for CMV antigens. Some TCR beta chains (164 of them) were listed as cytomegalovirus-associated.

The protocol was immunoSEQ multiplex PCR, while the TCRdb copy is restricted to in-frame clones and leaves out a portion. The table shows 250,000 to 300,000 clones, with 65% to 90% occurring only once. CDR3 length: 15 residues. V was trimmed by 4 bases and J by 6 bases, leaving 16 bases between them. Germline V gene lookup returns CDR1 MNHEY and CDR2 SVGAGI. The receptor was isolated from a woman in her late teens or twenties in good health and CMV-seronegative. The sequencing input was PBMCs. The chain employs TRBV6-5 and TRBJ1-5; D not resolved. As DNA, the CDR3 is TGTGCCAGCAGTTCCAGCGCCGGGGTACGTCAGCCCCAGCATTTT. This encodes CASSSSAGVRQPQHF.